This record covers a single TCR beta chain. Its antigen remains unidentified. CDR1 and CDR2 (germline): SGHTA, FQGTGA. V was shortened by 2 bases and J by 0 bases, with 11 bases between the two germline ends. CDR3 length: 16 residues. This record belongs to a study of yellow fever vaccine responses in identical twins. Study-level findings and limits: Reportedly, the response of twins' T cells to the vaccine seemed partly convergent, partly personalized.

MiXCR, applied by TCRdb to the RT-PCR reads, yields one record per CDR3 protein. The top ten clones hold approximately 2% of a sample with approximately 9,500 distinct CDR3 sequences, less than 90% of them seen once. The chain joins TRBV7-3 to TRBJ2-1; D gene ambiguous. Material: T cells from blood (PBMCs), unsorted or a sorted subset (not recorded which), obtained before or after yellow fever vaccination (not recorded which). This sequence was found in a woman between 18 and 29 years old who received the yellow fever vaccine. The CDR3 loop is CASSLGQSGSYNEQFF. The CDR3 nucleotides are TGTGCCAGCAGCTTAGGTCAGTCGGGCTCCTACAATGAGCAGTTCTTC.